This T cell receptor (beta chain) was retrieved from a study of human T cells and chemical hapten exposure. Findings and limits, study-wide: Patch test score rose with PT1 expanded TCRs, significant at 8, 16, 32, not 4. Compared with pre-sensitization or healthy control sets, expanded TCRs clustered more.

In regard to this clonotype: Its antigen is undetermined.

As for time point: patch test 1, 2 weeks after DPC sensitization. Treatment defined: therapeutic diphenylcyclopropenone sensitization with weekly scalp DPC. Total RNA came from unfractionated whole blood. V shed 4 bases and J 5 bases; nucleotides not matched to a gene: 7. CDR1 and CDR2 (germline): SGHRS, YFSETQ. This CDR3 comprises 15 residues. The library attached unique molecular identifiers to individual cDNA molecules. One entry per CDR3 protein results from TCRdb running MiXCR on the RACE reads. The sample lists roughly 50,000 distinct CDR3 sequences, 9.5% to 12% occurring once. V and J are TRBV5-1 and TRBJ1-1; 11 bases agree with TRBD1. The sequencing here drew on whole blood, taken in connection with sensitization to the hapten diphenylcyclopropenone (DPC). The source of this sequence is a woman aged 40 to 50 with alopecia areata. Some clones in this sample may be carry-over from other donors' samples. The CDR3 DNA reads TGCGCCAGCAGCCGGGACGGACAGGGGGCTACTGAAGCTTTCTTT. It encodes CASSRDGQGATEAFF.